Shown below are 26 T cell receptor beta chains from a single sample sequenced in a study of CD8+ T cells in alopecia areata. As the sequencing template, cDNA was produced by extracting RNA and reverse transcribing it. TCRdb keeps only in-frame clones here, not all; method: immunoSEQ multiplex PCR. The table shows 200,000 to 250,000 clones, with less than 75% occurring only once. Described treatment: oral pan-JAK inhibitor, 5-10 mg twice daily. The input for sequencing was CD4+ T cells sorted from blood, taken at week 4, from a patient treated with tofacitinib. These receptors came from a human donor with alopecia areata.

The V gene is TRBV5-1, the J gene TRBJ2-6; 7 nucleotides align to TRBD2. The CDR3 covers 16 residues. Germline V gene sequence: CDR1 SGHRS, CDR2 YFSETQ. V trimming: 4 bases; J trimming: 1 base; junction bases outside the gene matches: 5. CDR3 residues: CASSQTGGSGANVLTF. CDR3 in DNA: TGCGCCAGCAGCCAGACCGGGGGGTCTGGGGCCAACGTCCTGACTTTC.

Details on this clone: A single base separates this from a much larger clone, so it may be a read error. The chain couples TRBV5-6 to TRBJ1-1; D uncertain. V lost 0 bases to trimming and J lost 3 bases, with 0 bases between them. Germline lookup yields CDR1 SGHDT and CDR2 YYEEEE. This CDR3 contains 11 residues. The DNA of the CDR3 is TGTGCCAGCAGCTTGGACACTGAAGCTTTCTTT. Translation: CASSLDTEAFF.

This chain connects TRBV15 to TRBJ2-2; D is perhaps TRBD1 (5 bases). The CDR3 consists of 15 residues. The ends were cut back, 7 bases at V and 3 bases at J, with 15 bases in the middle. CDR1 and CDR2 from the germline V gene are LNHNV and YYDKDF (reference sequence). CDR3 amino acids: CATNQGVRDTGELFF. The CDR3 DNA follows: TGTGCCACCAACCAGGGTGTCCGAGACACCGGGGAGCTGTTTTTT. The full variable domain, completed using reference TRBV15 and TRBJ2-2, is DAMVIQNPRYQVTQFGKPVTLSCSQTLNHNVMYWYQQKSSQAPKLLFHYYDKDFNNEADTPDNFQSRRPNTSFCFLDIRSPGLGDTAMYLCATNQGVRDTGELFFGEGSRLTVL.

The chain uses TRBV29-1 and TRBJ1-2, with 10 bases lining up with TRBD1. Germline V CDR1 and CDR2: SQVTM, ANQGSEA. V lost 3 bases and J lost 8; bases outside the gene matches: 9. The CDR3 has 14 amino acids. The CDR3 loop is CSVEGDRGRGGYTF. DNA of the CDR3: TGCAGCGTTGAGGGTGACAGGGGGCGAGGAGGCTACACCTTC.

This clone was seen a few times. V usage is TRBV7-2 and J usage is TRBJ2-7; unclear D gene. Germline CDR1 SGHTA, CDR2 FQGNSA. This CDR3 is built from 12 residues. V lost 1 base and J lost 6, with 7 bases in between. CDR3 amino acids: CASSLGVSEQYF. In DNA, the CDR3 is TGTGCCAGCAGCTTAGGAGTGTCCGAGCAGTACTTC.

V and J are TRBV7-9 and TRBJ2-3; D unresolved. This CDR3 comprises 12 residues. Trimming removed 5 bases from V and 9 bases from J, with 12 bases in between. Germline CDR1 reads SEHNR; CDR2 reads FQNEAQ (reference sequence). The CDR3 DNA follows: TGTGCCAGCAGCGGACCCGATTTAACGCAGTATTTT. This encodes CASSGPDLTQYF.

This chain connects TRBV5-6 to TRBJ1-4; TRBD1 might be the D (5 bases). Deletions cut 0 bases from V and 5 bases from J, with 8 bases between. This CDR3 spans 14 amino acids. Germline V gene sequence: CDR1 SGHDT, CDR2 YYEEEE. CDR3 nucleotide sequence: TGTGCCAGCAGCTTGGTACGGGGCAATGAAAAACTGTTTTTT. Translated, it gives CASSLVRGNEKLFF.

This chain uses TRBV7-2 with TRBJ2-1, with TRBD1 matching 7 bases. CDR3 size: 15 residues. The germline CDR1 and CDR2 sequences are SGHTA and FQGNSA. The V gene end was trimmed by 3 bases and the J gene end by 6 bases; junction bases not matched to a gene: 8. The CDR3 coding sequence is TGTGCCAGCAGCTTCCGGGACAGAGGGTTCAATGAGCAGTTCTTC. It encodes CASSFRDRGFNEQFF.

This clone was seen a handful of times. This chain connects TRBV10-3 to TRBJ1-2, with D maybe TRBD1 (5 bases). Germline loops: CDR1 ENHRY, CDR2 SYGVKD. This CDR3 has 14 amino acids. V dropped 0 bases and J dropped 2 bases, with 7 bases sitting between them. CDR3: CAISESRQNYGYTF. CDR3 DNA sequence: TGTGCCATCAGTGAGTCAAGACAGAACTATGGCTACACCTTC.

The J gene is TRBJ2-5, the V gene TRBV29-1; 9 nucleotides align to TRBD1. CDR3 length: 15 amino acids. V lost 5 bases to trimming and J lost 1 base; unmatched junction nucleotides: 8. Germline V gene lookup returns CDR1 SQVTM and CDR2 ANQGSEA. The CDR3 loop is CSVYGTGRIQETQYF. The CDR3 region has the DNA TGCAGCGTTTATGGGACAGGGAGAATCCAAGAGACCCAGTACTTC.

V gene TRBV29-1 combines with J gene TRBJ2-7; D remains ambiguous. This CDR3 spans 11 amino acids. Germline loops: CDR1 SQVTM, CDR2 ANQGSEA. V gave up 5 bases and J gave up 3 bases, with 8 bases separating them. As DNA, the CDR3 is TGCAGCGTTACGGAGCACTACGAGCAGTACTTC. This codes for CSVTEHYEQYF.

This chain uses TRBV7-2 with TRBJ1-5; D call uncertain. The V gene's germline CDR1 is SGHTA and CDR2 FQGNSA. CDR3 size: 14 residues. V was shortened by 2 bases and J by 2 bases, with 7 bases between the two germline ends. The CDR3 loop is CASSLFSGNQPQHF. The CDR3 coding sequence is TGTGCCAGCAGCTTATTTAGCGGCAATCAGCCCCAGCATTTT.

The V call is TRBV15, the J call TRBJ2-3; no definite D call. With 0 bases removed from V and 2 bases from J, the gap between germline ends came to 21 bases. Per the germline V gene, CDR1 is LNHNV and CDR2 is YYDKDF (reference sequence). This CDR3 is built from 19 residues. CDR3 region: CATSRDSAYKREDTDTQYF. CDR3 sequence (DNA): TGTGCCACCAGCAGAGATTCAGCGTATAAAAGAGAGGACACAGATACGCAGTATTTT.

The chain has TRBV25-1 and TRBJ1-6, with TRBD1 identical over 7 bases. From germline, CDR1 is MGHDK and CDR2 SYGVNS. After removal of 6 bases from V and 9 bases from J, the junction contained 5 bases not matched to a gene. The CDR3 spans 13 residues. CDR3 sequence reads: CASSPDRVSPLHF. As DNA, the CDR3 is TGTGCCAGCAGCCCTGACAGGGTTTCACCCCTCCACTTT.

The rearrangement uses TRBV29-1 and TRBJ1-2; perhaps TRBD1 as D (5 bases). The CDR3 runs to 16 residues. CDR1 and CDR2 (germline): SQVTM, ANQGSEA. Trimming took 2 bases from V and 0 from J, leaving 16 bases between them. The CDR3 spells CSVEPGGAGTNYGYTF. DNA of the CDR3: TGCAGCGTTGAACCGGGAGGGGCAGGGACTAACTATGGCTACACCTTC.

The CDR3 reads CSVGLWDEAFF. The CDR3 DNA follows: TGCAGCGTGGGGCTGTGGGATGAAGCTTTCTTT. The chain joins TRBV29-1 to TRBJ1-1; TRBD1 is a possible D gene (5 bases). The V and J ends lost 6 bases and 7 bases respectively, with 12 bases between them. CDR3 length: 11 residues. In germline, CDR1 is SQVTM, CDR2 ANQGSEA.

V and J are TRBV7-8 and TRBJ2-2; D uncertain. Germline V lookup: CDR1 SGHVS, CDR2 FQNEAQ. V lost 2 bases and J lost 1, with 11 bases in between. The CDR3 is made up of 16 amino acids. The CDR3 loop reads CASSLRWLKNTGELFF. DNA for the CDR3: TGTGCCAGCAGCTTACGGTGGCTGAAGAACACCGGGGAGCTGTTTTTT.

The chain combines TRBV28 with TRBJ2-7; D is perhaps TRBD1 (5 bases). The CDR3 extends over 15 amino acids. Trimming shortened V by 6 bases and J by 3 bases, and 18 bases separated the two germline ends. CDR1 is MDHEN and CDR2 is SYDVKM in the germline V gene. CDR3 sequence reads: CASRRTGASNYEQYF. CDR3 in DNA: TGTGCCAGCAGAAGAACAGGAGCTAGTAACTACGAGCAGTACTTC.

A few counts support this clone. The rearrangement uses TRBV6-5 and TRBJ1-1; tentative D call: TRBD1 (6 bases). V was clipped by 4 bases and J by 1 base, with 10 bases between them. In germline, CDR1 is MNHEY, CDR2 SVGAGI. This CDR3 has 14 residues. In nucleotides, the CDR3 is TGTGCCAGCAGTTCCCAGGGGCAGAACACTGAAGCTTTCTTT. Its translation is CASSSQGQNTEAFF.

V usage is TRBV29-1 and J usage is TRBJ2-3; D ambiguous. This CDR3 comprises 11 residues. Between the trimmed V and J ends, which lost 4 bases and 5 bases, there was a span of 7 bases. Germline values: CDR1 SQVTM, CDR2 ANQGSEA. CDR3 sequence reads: CSVGVLDTQYF. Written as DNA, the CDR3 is TGCAGCGTTGGTGTGCTAGATACGCAGTATTTT.

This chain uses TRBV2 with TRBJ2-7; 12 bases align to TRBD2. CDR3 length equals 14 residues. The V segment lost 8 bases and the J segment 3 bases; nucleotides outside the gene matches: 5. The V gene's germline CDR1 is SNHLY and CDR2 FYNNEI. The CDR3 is CASGLAGWSYEQYF. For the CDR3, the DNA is TGTGCCAGCGGACTAGCGGGGTGGAGCTACGAGCAGTACTTC.

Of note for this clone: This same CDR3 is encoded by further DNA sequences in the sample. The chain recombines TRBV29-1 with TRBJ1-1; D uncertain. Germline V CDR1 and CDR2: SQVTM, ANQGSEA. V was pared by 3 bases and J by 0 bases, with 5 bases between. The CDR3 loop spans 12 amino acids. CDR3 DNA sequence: TGCAGCGTTGATCGACTGAACACTGAAGCTTTCTTT. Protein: CSVDRLNTEAFF.

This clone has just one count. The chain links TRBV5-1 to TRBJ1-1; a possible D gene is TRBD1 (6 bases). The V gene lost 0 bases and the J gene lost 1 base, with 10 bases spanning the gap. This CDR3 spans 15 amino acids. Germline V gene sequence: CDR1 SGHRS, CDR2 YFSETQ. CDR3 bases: TGCGCCAGCAGCTTGGTCGGACAGCCGAACACTGAAGCTTTCTTT. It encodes CASSLVGQPNTEAFF.

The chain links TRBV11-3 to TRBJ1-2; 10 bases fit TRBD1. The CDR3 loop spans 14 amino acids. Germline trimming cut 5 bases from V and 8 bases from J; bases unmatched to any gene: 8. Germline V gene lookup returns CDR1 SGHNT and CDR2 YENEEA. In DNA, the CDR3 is TGTGCCAGCAGCGCCGGGACAGGGGAAAGGGGCTACACCTTC. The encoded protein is CASSAGTGERGYTF.

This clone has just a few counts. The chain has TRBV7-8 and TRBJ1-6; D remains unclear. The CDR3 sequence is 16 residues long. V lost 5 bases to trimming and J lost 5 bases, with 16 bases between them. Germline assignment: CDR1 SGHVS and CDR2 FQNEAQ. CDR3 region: CASSSPTRPHNSPLHF. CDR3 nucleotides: TGTGCCAGCAGCAGCCCGACGCGGCCCCATAATTCACCCCTCCACTTT.

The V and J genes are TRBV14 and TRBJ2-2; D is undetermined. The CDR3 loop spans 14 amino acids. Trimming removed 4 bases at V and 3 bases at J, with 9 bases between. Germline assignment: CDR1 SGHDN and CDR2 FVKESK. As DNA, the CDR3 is TGTGCCAGCAGCCTGGTAACTGACACCGGGGAGCTGTTTTTT. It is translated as CASSLVTDTGELFF.